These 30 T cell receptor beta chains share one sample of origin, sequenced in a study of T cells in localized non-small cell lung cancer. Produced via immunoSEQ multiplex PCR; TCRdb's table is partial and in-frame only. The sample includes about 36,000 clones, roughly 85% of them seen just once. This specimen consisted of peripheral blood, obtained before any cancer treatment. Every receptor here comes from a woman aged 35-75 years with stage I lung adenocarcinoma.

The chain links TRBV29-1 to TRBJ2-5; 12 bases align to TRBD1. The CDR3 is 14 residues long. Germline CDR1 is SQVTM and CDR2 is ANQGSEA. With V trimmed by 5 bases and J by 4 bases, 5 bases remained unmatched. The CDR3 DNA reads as TGCAGCGTTCCCGGGACAGGGGGCGCAGAGACCCAGTACTTC. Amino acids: CSVPGTGGAETQYF. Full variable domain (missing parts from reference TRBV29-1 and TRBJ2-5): SAVISQKPSRDICQRGTSLTIQCQVDSQVTMMFWYRQQPGQSLTLIATANQGSEATYESGFVIDKFPISRPNLTFSTLTVSNMSPEDSSIYLCSVPGTGGAETQYFGPGTRLLVL.

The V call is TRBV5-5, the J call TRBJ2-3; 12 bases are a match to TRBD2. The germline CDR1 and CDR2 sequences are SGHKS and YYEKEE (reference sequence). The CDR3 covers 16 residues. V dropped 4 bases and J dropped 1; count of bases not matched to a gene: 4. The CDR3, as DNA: TGTGCCAGCAGCAATGGACTAGCGGGGCGCACAGATACGCAGTATTTT. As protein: CASSNGLAGRTDTQYF.

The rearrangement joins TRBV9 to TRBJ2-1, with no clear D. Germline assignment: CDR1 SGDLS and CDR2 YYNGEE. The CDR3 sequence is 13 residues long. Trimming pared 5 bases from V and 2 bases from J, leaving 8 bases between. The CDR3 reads CASSETPYNEQFF. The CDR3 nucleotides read TGTGCCAGCAGTGAGACACCCTACAATGAGCAGTTCTTC.

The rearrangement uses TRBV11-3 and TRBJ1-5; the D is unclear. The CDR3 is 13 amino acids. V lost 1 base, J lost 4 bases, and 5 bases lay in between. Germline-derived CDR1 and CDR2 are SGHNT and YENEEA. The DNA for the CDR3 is TGTGCCAGCAGCTTAGCAGAAAATCAGCCCCAGCATTTT. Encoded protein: CASSLAENQPQHF.

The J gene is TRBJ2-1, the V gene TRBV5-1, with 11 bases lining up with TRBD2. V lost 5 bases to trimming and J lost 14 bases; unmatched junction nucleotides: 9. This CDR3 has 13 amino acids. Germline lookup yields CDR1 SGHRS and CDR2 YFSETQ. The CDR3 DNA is TGCGCCAGCAGTTCCCCTAGCGGGGGGCGGAAGTTCTTC. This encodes CASSSPSGGRKFF.

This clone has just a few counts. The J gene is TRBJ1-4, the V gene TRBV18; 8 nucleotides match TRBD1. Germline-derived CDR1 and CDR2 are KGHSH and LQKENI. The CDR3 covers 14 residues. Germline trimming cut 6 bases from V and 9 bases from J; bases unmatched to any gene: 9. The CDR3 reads CASSIGTGDKKLFF. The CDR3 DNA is TGTGCCAGCTCTATTGGGACAGGAGATAAAAAACTGTTTTTT.

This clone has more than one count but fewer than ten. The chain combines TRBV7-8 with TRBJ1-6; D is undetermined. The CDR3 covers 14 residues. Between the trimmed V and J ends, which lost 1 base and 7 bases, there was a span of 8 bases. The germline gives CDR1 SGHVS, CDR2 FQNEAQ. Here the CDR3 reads CASSLGGVNSPLHF. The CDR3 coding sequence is TGTGCCAGCAGCTTAGGTGGGGTAAATTCACCCCTCCACTTT.

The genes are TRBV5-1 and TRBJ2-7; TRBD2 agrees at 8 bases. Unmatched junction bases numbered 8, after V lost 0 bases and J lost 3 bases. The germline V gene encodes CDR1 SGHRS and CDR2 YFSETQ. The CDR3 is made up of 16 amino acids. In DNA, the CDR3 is TGCGCCAGCAGCTTGGGTCCGCGGGGGGCCGTCTACGAGCAGTACTTC. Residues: CASSLGPRGAVYEQYF.

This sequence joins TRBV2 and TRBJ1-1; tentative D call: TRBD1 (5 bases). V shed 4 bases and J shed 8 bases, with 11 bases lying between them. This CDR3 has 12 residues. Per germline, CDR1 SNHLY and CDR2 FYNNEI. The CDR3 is CASSGPGGEAFF. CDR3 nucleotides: TGTGCCAGCAGTGGTCCGGGGGGGGAAGCTTTCTTT.

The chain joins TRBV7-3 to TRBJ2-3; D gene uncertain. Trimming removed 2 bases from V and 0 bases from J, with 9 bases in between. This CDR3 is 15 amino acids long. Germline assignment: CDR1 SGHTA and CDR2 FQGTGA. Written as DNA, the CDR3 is TGTGCCAGCAGCTTAGGGTTGGGAAGCACAGATACGCAGTATTTT. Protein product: CASSLGLGSTDTQYF.

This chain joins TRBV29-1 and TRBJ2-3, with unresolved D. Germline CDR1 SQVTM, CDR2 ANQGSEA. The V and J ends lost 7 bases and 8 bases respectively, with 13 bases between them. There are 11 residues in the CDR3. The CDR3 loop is CSATFTGTQYF. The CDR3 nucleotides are TGCAGCGCCACGTTTACTGGTACGCAGTATTTT.

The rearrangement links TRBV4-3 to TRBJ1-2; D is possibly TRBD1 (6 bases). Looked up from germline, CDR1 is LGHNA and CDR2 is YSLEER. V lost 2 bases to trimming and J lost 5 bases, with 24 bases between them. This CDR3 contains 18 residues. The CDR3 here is CASSQNAPKTGLSYGYTF. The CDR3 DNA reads TGCGCCAGCAGCCAAAACGCACCGAAAACAGGGTTATCTTATGGCTACACCTTC.

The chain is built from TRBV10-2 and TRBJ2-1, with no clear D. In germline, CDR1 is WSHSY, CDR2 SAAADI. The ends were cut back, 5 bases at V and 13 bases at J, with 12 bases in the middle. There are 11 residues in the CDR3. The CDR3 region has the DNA TGCGCCAGCAGTCTCGACCGGAGACAGTTCTTC. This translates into CASSLDRRQFF.

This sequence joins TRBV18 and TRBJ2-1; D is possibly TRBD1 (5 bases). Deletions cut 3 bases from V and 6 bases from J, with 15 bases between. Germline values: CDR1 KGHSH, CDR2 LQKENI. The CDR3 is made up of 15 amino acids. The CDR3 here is CASSPGRVLLNEQFF. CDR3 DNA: TGTGCCAGCTCACCGGGCAGGGTTCTCCTCAATGAGCAGTTCTTC.

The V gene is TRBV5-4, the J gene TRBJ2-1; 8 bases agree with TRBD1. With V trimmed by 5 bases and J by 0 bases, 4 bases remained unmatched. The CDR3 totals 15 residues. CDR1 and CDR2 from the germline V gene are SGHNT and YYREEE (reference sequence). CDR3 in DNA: TGTGCCAGCAGAAGGACAGGGAGCTCCTACAATGAGCAGTTCTTC. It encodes CASRRTGSSYNEQFF.

CDR3 bases: TGTGCCAGCAGCCCAGATGGACAGGCCTACAATGAGCAGTTCTTC. It specifies CASSPDGQAYNEQFF. V and J are TRBV2 and TRBJ2-1; TRBD1 matches 7 bases. The CDR3 totals 15 residues. Germline loops: CDR1 SNHLY, CDR2 FYNNEI. The V gene end was trimmed by 6 bases and the J gene end by 2 bases; junction bases not matched to a gene: 7.

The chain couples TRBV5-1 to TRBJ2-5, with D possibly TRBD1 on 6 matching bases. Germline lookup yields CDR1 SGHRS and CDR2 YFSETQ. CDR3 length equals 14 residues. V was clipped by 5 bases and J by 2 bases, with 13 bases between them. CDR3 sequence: CASSKGQGQETQYF. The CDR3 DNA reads TGCGCCAGCAGTAAAGGCCAGGGGCAAGAGACCCAGTACTTC.

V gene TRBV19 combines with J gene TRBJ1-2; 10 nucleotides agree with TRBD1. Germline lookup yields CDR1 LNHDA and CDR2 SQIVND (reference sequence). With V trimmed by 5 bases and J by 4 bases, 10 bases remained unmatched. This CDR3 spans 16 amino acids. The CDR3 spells CASSGGDGTGVYGYTF. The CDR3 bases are TGTGCCAGTAGTGGCGGGGACGGGACAGGGGTCTATGGCTACACCTTC.

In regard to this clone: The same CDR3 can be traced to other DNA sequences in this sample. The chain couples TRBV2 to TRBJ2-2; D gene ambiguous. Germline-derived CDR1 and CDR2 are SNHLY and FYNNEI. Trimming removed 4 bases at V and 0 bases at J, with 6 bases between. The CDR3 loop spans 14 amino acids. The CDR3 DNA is TGTGCCAGCAGTGCCTTAGCGAACACCGGGGAGCTGTTTTTT. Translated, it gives CASSALANTGELFF. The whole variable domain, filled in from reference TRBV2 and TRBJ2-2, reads EPEVTQTPSHQVTQMGQEVILRCVPISNHLYFYWYRQILGQKVEFLVSFYNNEISEKSEIFDDQFSVERPDGSNFTLKIRSTKLEDSAMYFCASSALANTGELFFGEGSRLTVL.

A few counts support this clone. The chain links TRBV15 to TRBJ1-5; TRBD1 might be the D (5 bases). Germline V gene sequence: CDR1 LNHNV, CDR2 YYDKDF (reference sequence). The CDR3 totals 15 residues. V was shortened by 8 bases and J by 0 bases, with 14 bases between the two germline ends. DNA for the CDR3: TGTGCCACCCAAGGGGAGACAACTAGCAATCAGCCCCAGCATTTT. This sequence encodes CATQGETTSNQPQHF.

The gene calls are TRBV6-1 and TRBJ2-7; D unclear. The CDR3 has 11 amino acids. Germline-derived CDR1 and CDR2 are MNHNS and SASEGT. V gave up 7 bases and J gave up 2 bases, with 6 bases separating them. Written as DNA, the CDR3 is TGTGCCAGCAAGATAGCCTACGAGCAGTACTTC. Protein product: CASKIAYEQYF.

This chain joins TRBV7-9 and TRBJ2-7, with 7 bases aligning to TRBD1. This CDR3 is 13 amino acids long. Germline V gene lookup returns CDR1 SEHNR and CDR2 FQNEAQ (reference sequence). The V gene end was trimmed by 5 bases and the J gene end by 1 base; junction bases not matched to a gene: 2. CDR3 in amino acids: CASSPGQSYEQYF. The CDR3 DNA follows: TGTGCCAGCAGCCCGGGACAGTCCTACGAGCAGTACTTC.

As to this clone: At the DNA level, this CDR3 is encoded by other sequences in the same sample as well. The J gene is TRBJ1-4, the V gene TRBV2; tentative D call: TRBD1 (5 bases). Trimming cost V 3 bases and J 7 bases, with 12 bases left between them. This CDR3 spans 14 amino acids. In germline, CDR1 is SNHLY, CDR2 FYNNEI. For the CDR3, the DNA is TGTGCCAGCAGTGAGGGGGTAGAAGGTGAAAAACTGTTTTTT. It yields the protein CASSEGVEGEKLFF.

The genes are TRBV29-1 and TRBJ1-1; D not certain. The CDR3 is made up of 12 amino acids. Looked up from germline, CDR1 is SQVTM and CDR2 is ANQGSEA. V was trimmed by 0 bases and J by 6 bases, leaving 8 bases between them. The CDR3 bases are TGCAGCGTTGAAGAGGCTCGGGCTGAAGCTTTCTTT. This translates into CSVEEARAEAFF.

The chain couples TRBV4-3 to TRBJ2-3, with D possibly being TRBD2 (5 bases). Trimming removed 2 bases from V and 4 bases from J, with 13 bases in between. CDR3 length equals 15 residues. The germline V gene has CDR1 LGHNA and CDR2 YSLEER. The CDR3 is CASSQRGQYADTQYF. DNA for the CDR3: TGCGCCAGCAGCCAAAGAGGGCAATACGCAGATACGCAGTATTTT.

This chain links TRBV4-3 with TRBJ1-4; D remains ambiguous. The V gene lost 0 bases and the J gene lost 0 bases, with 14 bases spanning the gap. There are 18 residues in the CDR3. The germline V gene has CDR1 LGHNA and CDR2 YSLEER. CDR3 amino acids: CASSQEIIRTATNEKLFF. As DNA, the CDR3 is TGCGCCAGCAGCCAAGAGATAATAAGGACTGCAACTAATGAAAAACTGTTTTTT.

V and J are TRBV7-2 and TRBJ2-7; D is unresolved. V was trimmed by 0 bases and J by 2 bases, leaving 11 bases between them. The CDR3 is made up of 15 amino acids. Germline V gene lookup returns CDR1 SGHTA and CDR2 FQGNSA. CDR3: CASSLARIMTYEQYF. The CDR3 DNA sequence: TGTGCCAGCAGCTTAGCGCGGATAATGACCTACGAGCAGTACTTC.

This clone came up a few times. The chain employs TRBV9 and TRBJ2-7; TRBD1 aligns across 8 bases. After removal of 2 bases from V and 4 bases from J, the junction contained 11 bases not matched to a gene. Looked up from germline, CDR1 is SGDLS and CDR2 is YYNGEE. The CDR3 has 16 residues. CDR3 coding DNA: TGTGCCAGCAGCGTCGGAGGACAGGGTAGTTTGTACGAGCAGTACTTC. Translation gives CASSVGGQGSLYEQYF.

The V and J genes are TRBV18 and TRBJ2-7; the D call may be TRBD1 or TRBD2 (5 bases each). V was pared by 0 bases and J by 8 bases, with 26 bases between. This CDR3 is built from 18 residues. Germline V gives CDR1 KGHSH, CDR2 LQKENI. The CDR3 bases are TGTGCCAGCTCACCACCGAGGGGCCAAGGACATGCCGGTGGGCAGCAGTACTTC. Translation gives CASSPPRGQGHAGGQQYF.

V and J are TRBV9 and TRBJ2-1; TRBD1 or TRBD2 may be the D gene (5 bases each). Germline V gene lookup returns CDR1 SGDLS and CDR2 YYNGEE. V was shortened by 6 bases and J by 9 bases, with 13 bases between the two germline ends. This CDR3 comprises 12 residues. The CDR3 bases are TGTGCCAGCAACCCGGGACGGGGTGAGCAGTTCTTC. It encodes CASNPGRGEQFF.